The TCR beta chain described here comes from a study of blood T cell repertoires in COVID-19. On the study more broadly: Some COVID-19 samples were acute and others convalescent; all came from the United States, Italy and Spain.

The CDR3 is made up of 9 amino acids. TCRdb's table, derived via immunoSEQ multiplex PCR, lists solely in-frame clones and lacks some. This table holds some 210,000 clones, more than 85% found once. Sequenced: peripheral blood. The clonotype was recovered from a man in his 60s with COVID-19, enrolled during active disease. The rearrangement links TRBV1 to TRBJ2-3; TRBD2 is taken as the D call from the table, unchecked against the DNA. TRBV1 is noted as a pseudogene. The CDR3 loop reads CTSPGTQYF. The DNA for the CDR3 is TGCACCAGTCCGGGTACGCAGTATTTT.